This T cell receptor (beta chain) was captured by sequencing in a study of OX40 agonist ivuxolimab in advanced cancers. Background on the study: People in dose escalation had one of these cancers: hepatocellular carcinoma, melanoma, renal cell or head and neck cancer. The group had a mean age of 60 years, ranged from 23 to 79, and was 82.7% male. Findings of the study overall: Blood T cells, both CD4+ and CD8+, expanded clonally by week 6 at 0.1 to 3.0 mg/kg.

Only in-frame clones appear in the TCRdb table, and some are missing; sequencing was by immunoSEQ multiplex PCR. This table has about 28,000 clones, about four fifths appearing once. Samples were taken at baseline and on day 1 of cycles 4 and 7. Note on this clone: Its target is unknown.

CDR1 is PRHDT, CDR2 FYEKMQ, per germline (reference sequence). There are 16 residues in the CDR3. V lost 5 bases, J lost 0 bases, and 14 bases lay in between. V and J are TRBV13 and TRBJ2-4; D gene uncertain. The sequencing used CD4+ or CD8+ T cells sorted from blood, collected in a trial of the OX40 agonist ivuxolimab. The TCR was taken from an adult with an advanced solid tumor such as melanoma, head and neck, liver or kidney cancer. CDR3 loop: CASSPRMLVAKNIQYF. The CDR3 region has the DNA TGTGCCAGCAGCCCGAGAATGCTTGTAGCCAAAAACATTCAGTACTTC.